Given below is one T cell receptor beta chain in context. TCRdb reprocessed the 5' RACE reads with MiXCR, giving one entry per CDR3 protein. Altogether roughly 50,000 distinct CDR3 sequences are present, about 12% being singletons, with the ten largest covering about 25%. The sample is drawn from a study of T-cell memory formation after mild COVID-19. Per the germline V gene, CDR1 is SNHLY and CDR2 is FYNNEI. Trimming took off 4 bases at V and 3 bases at J, with 10 bases between the two ends. The length of the CDR3 is 14 residues. Material: PBMCs or a T cell subset sorted from them (not recorded which). This clonotype was obtained from a man younger than 35 who had mild COVID-19 (a few samples of this study predate the infection). Cell type and time point are not known. J is TRBJ2-1 and V is TRBV2; D uncertain. In DNA form, the CDR3 reads TGTGCCAGCAGTGTTGGCCCGAGCTACAATGAGCAGTTCTTC. Translating gives CASSVGPSYNEQFF.